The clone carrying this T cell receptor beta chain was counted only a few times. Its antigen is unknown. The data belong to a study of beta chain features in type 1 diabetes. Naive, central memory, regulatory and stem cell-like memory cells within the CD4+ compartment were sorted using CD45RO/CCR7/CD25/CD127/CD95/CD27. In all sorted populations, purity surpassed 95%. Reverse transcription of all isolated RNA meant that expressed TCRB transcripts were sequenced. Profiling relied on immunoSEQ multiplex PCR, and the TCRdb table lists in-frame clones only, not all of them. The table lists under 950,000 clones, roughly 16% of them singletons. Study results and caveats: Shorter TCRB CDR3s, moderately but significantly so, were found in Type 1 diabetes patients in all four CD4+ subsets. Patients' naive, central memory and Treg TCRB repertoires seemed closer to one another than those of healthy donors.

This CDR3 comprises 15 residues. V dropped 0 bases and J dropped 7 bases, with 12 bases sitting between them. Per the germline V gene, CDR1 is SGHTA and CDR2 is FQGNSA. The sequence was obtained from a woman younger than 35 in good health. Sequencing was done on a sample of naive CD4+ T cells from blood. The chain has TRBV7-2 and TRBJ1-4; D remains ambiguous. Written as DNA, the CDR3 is TGTGCCAGCAGCTTAGCAGGGCGAGGAGGTGAAAAACTGTTTTTT. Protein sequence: CASSLAGRGGEKLFF. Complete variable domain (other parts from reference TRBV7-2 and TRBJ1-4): GAGVSQSPSNKVTEKGKDVELRCDPISGHTALYWYRQSLGQGLEFLIYFQGNSAPDKSGLPSDRFSAERTGGSVSTLTIQRTQQEDSAVYLCASSLAGRGGEKLFFGSGTQLSVL.